These T cell receptor beta chains were read from a single sample in a study of T cell repertoires in cytomegalovirus infection. One entry per CDR3 protein, called by TCRdb with MiXCR from the reads. The sample lists some 240,000 distinct CDR3 sequences; 15% to 20% were seen once. The sample consisted of CD8+ T cells from PBMCs. The source of these receptors is a human donor in good health (CMV status not recorded). Some clones in this sample may be carry-over from other donors' samples. The CDR3 runs from the conserved cysteine through the conserved F or W. The D gene is left open where the match is weak. Clone size is shown for a subset of rows, as once, few, many or a class of expanded clone.

abundance: many
v_gene: TRBV27
d_gene: -
j_gene: TRBJ2-1
CDR3nt: TGTGCCAGCAGCTCGGACGGATACAATGAGCAGTTCTTC
CDR3aa: CASSSDGYNEQFF

abundance: -
v_gene: TRBV10-3
d_gene: -
j_gene: TRBJ2-7
CDR3nt: TGTGCCATCAGTGAGATGGGCAGGTCCTACGAGCAGTACTTC
CDR3aa: CAISEMGRSYEQYF

abundance: -
v_gene: TRBV5-1
d_gene: TRBD1
j_gene: TRBJ1-1
CDR3nt: TGCGCCAGCAGCTTCAGGGGGCAGGGTTACGTGAACACTGAAGCTTTCTTT
CDR3aa: CASSFRGQGYVNTEAFF

abundance: -
v_gene: TRBV14
d_gene: -
j_gene: TRBJ2-3
CDR3nt: TGTGCCAGCAGCCAAGTTGCGGGAAAAAATGCAGATACGCAGTATTTT
CDR3aa: CASSQVAGKNADTQYF

abundance: many
v_gene: TRBV7-8
d_gene: -
j_gene: TRBJ2-3
CDR3nt: TGTGCCAGCAGCTTTTATTTAGGGGACACAGATACGCAGTATTTT
CDR3aa: CASSFYLGDTDTQYF

abundance: many
v_gene: TRBV7-2
d_gene: -
j_gene: TRBJ2-4
CDR3nt: TGTGCCAGCAGCGGCGCCAGTGGGACCACTCAGTACTTC
CDR3aa: CASSGASGTTQYF

abundance: -
v_gene: TRBV6-1
d_gene: -
j_gene: TRBJ2-5
CDR3nt: TGTGCCAGCAGTGAATGGAGGTTACAAGAGACCCAGTACTTC
CDR3aa: CASSEWRLQETQYF

abundance: many
v_gene: TRBV7-2
d_gene: TRBD1
j_gene: TRBJ1-2
CDR3nt: TGTGCCAGCAGCTTCCCTCTCGGGACAGGGAGTCCGATCCATGGCTACACCTTC
CDR3aa: CASSFPLGTGSPIHGYTF

abundance: few
v_gene: TRBV20-1
d_gene: -
j_gene: TRBJ2-7
CDR3nt: TGCAGTGCTAGGTCCGGGGGCGTGATGTTGTCCTACGAGCAGTACTTC
CDR3aa: CSARSGGVMLSYEQYF

abundance: many
v_gene: TRBV27
d_gene: -
j_gene: TRBJ1-1
CDR3nt: TGTGCCAGCAGCCAAGAGCTGAACACTGAAGCTTTCTTT
CDR3aa: CASSQELNTEAFF

abundance: -
v_gene: TRBV2
d_gene: TRBD1
j_gene: TRBJ2-6
CDR3nt: TGTGCCATCACAGTGTGGCACGGACAGGCTCACTCTGGGGCCAACGTCCTGACTTTC
CDR3aa: CAITVWHGQAHSGANVLTF

abundance: -
v_gene: TRBV11-1
d_gene: TRBD2
j_gene: TRBJ2-1
CDR3nt: TGTGCCAGCAGCTTAGATGTCCTAGCGGGCGTCTCCTACAATGAGCAGTTCTTC
CDR3aa: CASSLDVLAGVSYNEQFF

abundance: few
v_gene: TRBV6-5
d_gene: TRBD1
j_gene: TRBJ2-7
CDR3nt: TGTGCCAGCAGTTACAGGGACAGACCTTACGAGCAGTACTTC
CDR3aa: CASSYRDRPYEQYF

abundance: -
v_gene: TRBV7-9
d_gene: TRBD1
j_gene: TRBJ2-7
CDR3nt: TGTGTCAGCAGCTACCGGGACAGGGGGTCTTACGAGCAGTACTTC
CDR3aa: CVSSYRDRGSYEQYF

abundance: few
v_gene: TRBV5-5
d_gene: -
j_gene: TRBJ2-7
CDR3nt: TGTGCCAGCAGCTTGGATGGCAAGGGGCTGTACGAGCAGTACTTC
CDR3aa: CASSLDGKGLYEQYF

abundance: -
v_gene: TRBV7-9
d_gene: -
j_gene: TRBJ2-5
CDR3nt: TGTGCCAGCAGCTCGGGGAACCACGAGGGAGAGACCCAGTACTTC
CDR3aa: CASSSGNHEGETQYF

abundance: many
v_gene: TRBV7-2
d_gene: -
j_gene: TRBJ1-2
CDR3nt: TGTGCCAGCAGCCCTGGGACGGCTAACTATGGCTACACCTTC
CDR3aa: CASSPGTANYGYTF

abundance: -
v_gene: TRBV15
d_gene: TRBD1
j_gene: TRBJ2-5
CDR3nt: TGTGCCACCAGCCACACCGGGACAGGGGCCGAATTACCCCTGGAGACCCAGTACTTC
CDR3aa: CATSHTGTGAELPLETQYF

abundance: many
v_gene: TRBV7-2
d_gene: TRBD1
j_gene: TRBJ1-3
CDR3nt: TGTGCCAGCAGCCTGGGACAGGCCGGAAACACCATATATTTT
CDR3aa: CASSLGQAGNTIYF

abundance: few
v_gene: TRBV10-3
d_gene: -
j_gene: TRBJ2-1
CDR3nt: TGTGCCATCAGTGAGTCGACCCGAACAAACTCCTACAATGAGCAGTTCTTC
CDR3aa: CAISESTRTNSYNEQFF

abundance: -
v_gene: TRBV19
d_gene: TRBD1
j_gene: TRBJ1-6
CDR3nt: TGTGCCAGTAGCCAACCTACCGGGACAGGGTACTCACCCCTCCACTTT
CDR3aa: CASSQPTGTGYSPLHF

abundance: few
v_gene: TRBV6-2/TRBV6-3
d_gene: -
j_gene: TRBJ2-7
CDR3nt: TGTGCCAGCAGCGGGCCCCTCGAGCAGTACTTC
CDR3aa: CASSGPLEQYF

abundance: -
v_gene: TRBV12-3/TRBV12-4
d_gene: -
j_gene: TRBJ2-1
CDR3nt: TGTGCCAGCAGTTCCCCAAGGGGGGTTTGGGGTGGGGGTGAGGAGTTCTTC
CDR3aa: CASSSPRGVWGGGEEFF

abundance: many
v_gene: TRBV7-6
d_gene: TRBD2
j_gene: TRBJ2-7
CDR3nt: TGTGCCAGCAGCTACAGCGGGGGCCCTAATTACGAGCAGTACTTC
CDR3aa: CASSYSGGPNYEQYF

abundance: -
v_gene: TRBV9
d_gene: TRBD2
j_gene: TRBJ2-5
CDR3nt: TGTGCCAGCAGCGTAGAGGCTAGCGGGGACGAGACCCAGTACTTC
CDR3aa: CASSVEASGDETQYF

abundance: many
v_gene: TRBV7-9
d_gene: -
j_gene: TRBJ2-7
CDR3nt: TGTGCCAGCAGCTTAGTTGGCAGGGACGCCTACGAGCAGTACTTC
CDR3aa: CASSLVGRDAYEQYF

abundance: -
v_gene: TRBV5-6
d_gene: TRBD1
j_gene: TRBJ1-2
CDR3nt: TGTGCCAGCAGCTTGAGGTCAGGGGGTATCTATGGCTACACCTTC
CDR3aa: CASSLRSGGIYGYTF

abundance: many
v_gene: TRBV11-1
d_gene: TRBD1
j_gene: TRBJ1-1
CDR3nt: TGTGCCAGCAACACTAGGCAGGGGGTAAACACTGAAGCTTTCTTT
CDR3aa: CASNTRQGVNTEAFF

abundance: many
v_gene: TRBV27
d_gene: TRBD1
j_gene: TRBJ2-2
CDR3nt: TGTGCCAGCAGTTTAAGGACAGGGGGTGCCGGGGAGCTGTTTTTT
CDR3aa: CASSLRTGGAGELFF

abundance: many
v_gene: TRBV7-6
d_gene: -
j_gene: TRBJ2-1
CDR3nt: TGTGCCAGCAGCTTAGGTAGCTTCACTGAGCAGTTCTTC
CDR3aa: CASSLGSFTEQFF

abundance: many
v_gene: TRBV7-2
d_gene: -
j_gene: TRBJ2-3
CDR3nt: TGTGCCAGCAGCTTAGTCGCTAGCACAGATACGCAGTATTTT
CDR3aa: CASSLVASTDTQYF

abundance: few
v_gene: TRBV20-1
d_gene: -
j_gene: TRBJ1-2
CDR3nt: TGCAGTGCTAGAGATCTCCCGTACAGCCCTAACTATGGCTACACCTTC
CDR3aa: CSARDLPYSPNYGYTF